The next 25 T cell receptor beta chains were all read from a single sample in a study of T-cell reconstitution after alpha-beta-depleted transplantation in children. TCRbeta library preparation incorporated unique molecular identifiers. MiXCR, applied by TCRdb to the PCR reads, yields one record per CDR3 protein. Here the sample spans around 680,000 distinct CDR3 sequences, roughly 17% being singletons. The specimen comprised PBMCs from the stem cell graft donor, sampled from the stem cell graft. The receptors here all came from a human donor who donated a stem cell graft to a child with acute myeloid leukemia.

This clonotype was counted a few times. CDR3 bases: TGCAGTGAAAGGGGGGCCGGGGATGAGCAGTTCTTC. This encodes CSERGAGDEQFF. This rearrangement joins TRBV20-1 to TRBJ2-1; either TRBD1 or TRBD2 may fit D (6 bases each). Per germline, CDR1 DFQATT and CDR2 SNEGSKA (reference sequence). The CDR3 length is 12 residues. V lost 7 bases to trimming and J lost 8 bases, with 15 bases between them.

The J gene is TRBJ1-2, the V gene TRBV25-1; D unclear. V was trimmed by 7 bases and J by 1 base, leaving 10 bases between them. Germline V gene lookup returns CDR1 MGHDK and CDR2 SYGVNS. This CDR3 is 13 amino acids long. The DNA for the CDR3 is TGTGCCAGCACAGGCGGCTTTAACTATGGCTACACCTTC. Its translation: CASTGGFNYGYTF.

This clonotype was detected many times. The CDR3 reads CASSYPGQGIDEQFF. As DNA, the CDR3 is TGTGCCAGCAGTTACCCGGGACAGGGCATCGATGAGCAGTTCTTC. The chain links TRBV6-2 or TRBV6-3 to TRBJ2-1; 9 positions match TRBD1. The CDR3 contains 15 residues. The V and J ends lost 2 bases and 8 bases, in that order; junction bases with no gene match: 7. Germline CDR1 is MNHEY and CDR2 is SVGEGT.

This clonotype was seen many times. The rearrangement uses TRBV6-5 and TRBJ2-3, with a possible D match to TRBD1 (6 bases). The CDR3 contains 14 residues. CDR1 and CDR2 (germline): MNHEY, SVGAGI. The V end lost 4 bases, the J end lost 6 bases, and 14 bases lay between the germline ends. CDR3 nucleotide sequence: TGTGCCAGCAGTTTACGGGACACTCGGGATACGCAGTATTTT. Amino acids: CASSLRDTRDTQYF.

The J gene is TRBJ1-5, the V gene TRBV20-1; D is unresolved. Trimming removed 4 bases from V and 7 bases from J, with 14 bases in between. CDR3 size: 13 residues. CDR1 DFQATT and CDR2 SNEGSKA come from the germline V gene (reference sequence). This CDR3 is CSATNSYLQPQHF. The DNA of the CDR3 is TGCAGTGCTACCAACAGCTACCTGCAGCCCCAGCATTTT.

The V and J genes are TRBV4-3 and TRBJ2-7; 7 bases are shared with TRBD1. In germline, CDR1 is LGHNA, CDR2 YSLEER. The CDR3 loop spans 18 amino acids. J lost 2 bases, V lost 1 base, and 14 bases had no gene match. CDR3 in amino acids: CASSQGVIGDDRAYEQYF. The DNA for the CDR3 is TGCGCCAGCAGCCAAGGGGTAATCGGGGACGACAGGGCCTACGAGCAGTACTTC.

This clonotype was seen at least ten times. The chain is built from TRBV20-1 and TRBJ1-3; maybe TRBD1 (5 bases). The germline CDR1 and CDR2 sequences are DFQATT and SNEGSKA (reference sequence). The CDR3 is made up of 14 amino acids. V was clipped by 1 base and J by 2 bases, with 9 bases between them. The CDR3 DNA reads as TGCAGTGCTAGAGGGGGGGGGGCTGGAAACACCATATATTTT. Protein product: CSARGGGAGNTIYF.

This clonotype appeared many times. The chain uses TRBV20-1 and TRBJ2-5; TRBD2 matches at 9 bases. Germline V gene data show CDR1 as DFQATT and CDR2 as SNEGSKA (reference sequence). The J segment lost 5 bases and the V segment lost 5 bases, leaving 12 bases of the junction unmatched. The CDR3 contains 15 residues. The CDR3 DNA sequence: TGCAGTGCTCCCCGGGGAGCGGGGGGCCCCGAGACCCAGTACTTC. This translates into CSAPRGAGGPETQYF.

This clonotype was observed many times. DNA for the CDR3: TGTGCCAGCGGAAAGGGACAATCCAATCAGCCCCAGCATTTT. Its translation is CASGKGQSNQPQHF. This chain links TRBV4-2 with TRBJ1-5, with a possible D match to TRBD1 (6 bases). Trimming cost V 8 bases and J 3 bases, with 14 bases left between them. CDR3 length equals 14 residues. Germline CDR1 reads LGHNA; CDR2 reads YNFKEQ.

This clonotype was counted a few times. V usage is TRBV13 and J usage is TRBJ1-4, with 8 bases identical to TRBD1. This CDR3 comprises 15 residues. The ends lost 0 bases at V and 8 bases at J; junction bases unmatched: 5. CDR1 is PRHDT, CDR2 FYEKMQ, per germline (reference sequence). The CDR3 sequence: CASSLGSGGGEKLFF. The CDR3 region has the DNA TGTGCCAGCAGCTTAGGCTCAGGGGGCGGCGAAAAACTGTTTTTT.

This clonotype was found many times. This chain joins TRBV6-2 or TRBV6-3 and TRBJ2-1; D unclear. CDR1 and CDR2 from the germline V gene are MNHEY and SVGEGT. The CDR3 covers 12 residues. Trimming removed 2 bases from V and 10 bases from J, with 9 bases in between. The CDR3 is CASSYRAAEQFF. The CDR3 nucleotides read TGTGCCAGCAGTTACCGGGCAGCCGAGCAGTTCTTC.

This clonotype showed up many times. The chain uses TRBV6-5 and TRBJ2-3, with a weak D call TRBD1 (5 bases). V dropped 0 bases and J dropped 2 bases, with 12 bases sitting between them. The CDR3 totals 16 residues. CDR1 MNHEY and CDR2 SVGAGI come from the germline V gene. The DNA of the CDR3 is TGTGCCAGCAGTTACTCGGGGCCGGCCTACACAGATACGCAGTATTTT. This translates into CASSYSGPAYTDTQYF.

This clonotype was counted between two and nine times. The J gene is TRBJ2-3, the V gene TRBV9; D is ambiguous. V was trimmed by 5 bases and J by 1 base, leaving 14 bases between them. The CDR3 sequence is 15 residues long. Per germline, CDR1 SGDLS and CDR2 YYNGEE. CDR3 sequence reads: CASSAVGWGTDTQYF. DNA of the CDR3: TGTGCCAGCAGTGCGGTAGGTTGGGGCACAGATACGCAGTATTTT.

This clonotype was seen only a few times. The chain recombines TRBV7-2 with TRBJ2-1; 9 nucleotides line up with TRBD1. V was pared by 4 bases and J by 1 base, with 11 bases of the junction left unmatched. The length of the CDR3 is 18 residues. Per the germline V gene, CDR1 is SGHTA and CDR2 is FQGNSA. CDR3 sequence: CASSSPAYRGPSYNEQFF. DNA of the CDR3: TGTGCCAGCAGCTCCCCCGCCTACAGGGGGCCGTCCTACAATGAGCAGTTCTTC.

This clonotype was picked up many times. The chain links TRBV20-1 to TRBJ2-5; TRBD2 matches at 7 bases. After removal of 1 base from V and 5 bases from J, the junction contained 10 bases not matched to a gene. Germline V gene sequence: CDR1 DFQATT, CDR2 SNEGSKA (reference sequence). This CDR3 is 15 amino acids long. The CDR3 loop reads CSARAGSSGRETQYF. CDR3 coding DNA: TGCAGTGCTAGAGCCGGATCTAGCGGCCGGGAGACCCAGTACTTC.

This clonotype was observed a few times. Its ends do not fully match the called genes, so a read error is possible. The chain carries TRBV7-2 and TRBJ2-3; maybe TRBD2 (5 bases). This CDR3 spans 12 amino acids. Germline CDR1 reads SGHTA; CDR2 reads FQGNSA. The CDR3 nucleotides are TGTGCCAGCAGCTTAGGAGGGCGGCCCCTTTCCTTT. It yields the protein CASSLGGRPLSF.

This clonotype was detected a few times. The chain uses TRBV28 and TRBJ1-3; D may be TRBD1 (6 bases). This CDR3 has 15 amino acids. The V end was cut by 6 bases, the J end by 3 bases, with 15 bases between. Germline loops: CDR1 MDHEN, CDR2 SYDVKM. DNA for the CDR3: TGTGCCAGCAGGGCGGGGGGCCCTCGTGGAAACACCATATATTTT. Translated, it gives CASRAGGPRGNTIYF.

The chain couples TRBV12-3 or TRBV12-4 to TRBJ1-1; D gene unclear. V was pared by 3 bases and J by 2 bases, with 10 bases between. The CDR3 has 14 amino acids. This chain's CDR3 is CASSFARSNTEAFF. The CDR3 region has the DNA TGTGCCAGCAGTTTCGCCAGGTCCAACACTGAAGCTTTCTTT.

This clonotype appeared many times. The chain uses TRBV29-1 and TRBJ2-3; D uncertain. Germline assignment: CDR1 SQVTM and CDR2 ANQGSEA. With 7 bases removed from V and 0 bases from J, the gap between germline ends came to 8 bases. This CDR3 has 12 amino acids. This chain's CDR3 is CSDRASTDTQYF. The CDR3 DNA follows: TGCAGCGATCGAGCTAGCACAGATACGCAGTATTTT.

The chain has TRBV7-3 and TRBJ2-1; 8 bases line up with TRBD1. CDR3 length: 14 amino acids. The V and J ends lost 4 bases and 6 bases, in that order; junction bases with no gene match: 5. CDR1 and CDR2 from the germline V gene are SGHTA and FQGTGA. In DNA form, the CDR3 reads TGTGCCAGCAGCTCCACCGACAGGGGCAATGAGCAGTTCTTC. The encoded protein is CASSSTDRGNEQFF.

The table lists this clonotype with a few counts. The rearrangement links TRBV4-2 to TRBJ2-7; unclear D gene. CDR3 length: 14 amino acids. Trimming pared 4 bases from V and 5 bases from J, leaving 15 bases between. Looked up from germline, CDR1 is LGHNA and CDR2 is YNFKEQ. CDR3 loop: CASSPTTVVDEQYF. CDR3 nucleotides: TGTGCCAGCAGCCCAACTACAGTCGTGGACGAGCAGTACTTC.

There are many counts of this clonotype. The chain joins TRBV20-1 to TRBJ1-1, with no clear D. With 0 bases removed from V and 3 bases from J, the gap between germline ends came to 8 bases. Germline loops: CDR1 DFQATT, CDR2 SNEGSKA (reference sequence). The CDR3 is 13 amino acids. The DNA for the CDR3 is TGCAGTGCTAGAGATATGGGATACACTGAAGCTTTCTTT. Residues: CSARDMGYTEAFF.

This sequence joins TRBV28 and TRBJ1-2; tentatively, D is TRBD1 (5 bases). From germline, CDR1 is MDHEN and CDR2 SYDVKM. Trimming left V 5 bases short and J 8 bases short, with 21 bases between. CDR3 size: 15 residues. CDR3 residues: CASSLFGTLMGGYTF. The CDR3, as DNA: TGTGCCAGCAGTCTCTTCGGGACTCTCATGGGAGGCTACACCTTC.

V and J are TRBV7-2 and TRBJ2-2; TRBD1 might be the D (5 bases). The CDR3 runs 15 residues. Germline V CDR1 and CDR2: SGHTA, FQGNSA. V lost 0 bases and J lost 5, with 10 bases in between. CDR3 DNA sequence: TGTGCCAGCAGCTTAGCCGGATCAGGGACCGGGGAGCTGTTTTTT. This sequence encodes CASSLAGSGTGELFF. The full variable domain, with the rest looked up from reference TRBV7-2 and TRBJ2-2, is GAGVSQSPSNKVTEKGKDVELRCDPISGHTALYWYRQSLGQGLEFLIYFQGNSAPDKSGLPSDRFSAERTGGSVSTLTIQRTQQEDSAVYLCASSLAGSGTGELFFGEGSRLTVL.

The sample holds a few counts of this clonotype. The rearrangement joins TRBV7-7 to TRBJ2-7; tentatively, D is TRBD1 (6 bases). CDR1 and CDR2 (germline): SSHAT, FNYEAQ (reference sequence). Trimming left V 5 bases short and J 4 bases short, with 18 bases between. The CDR3 is made up of 15 amino acids. The CDR3, as DNA: TGTGCCAGCAGCCGCACTCTCAGGGGAGTATACGAGCAGTACGTC. Its protein is CASSRTLRGVYEQYV.